What follows describes a single T cell receptor beta chain. No antigen is known for it. Trimming cost V 0 bases and J 3 bases, with 6 bases left between them. CDR3 length: 12 amino acids. The V gene's germline CDR1 is GTSNPN and CDR2 SVGIG (reference sequence). The data derive from a study of identical twins. Study-wide results and limits: Out-of-frame beta chain sequences displayed weaker excess sharing between twins.

TCRdb reprocessed the 5' RACE reads via MiXCR and lists one record per CDR3 protein. Counted here are about 190,000 distinct CDR3 sequences, around 15% occurring once; the ten biggest clones make up roughly two fifths. These data were also reused for a study on T cells expressing NK-cell markers. That work states: Five or six of the donors carried dominant NKG2C+ clonotypes that took up about 1.0-7.0% of their CD8+ T cells. A few donors' CD3+CD56-NKG2C+ cells were dominated by the same clonotypes. Specificity for HCMV among expanded NKG2C+ T cell clones was not established.

The sequencing sample was made of CD8+ T cells sorted from blood. This sequence originates from a woman aged 18-30 years in good health. This chain joins TRBV30 and TRBJ2-7, with D perhaps matching TRBD1 (5 bases). For the CDR3, the DNA is TGTGCCTGGAGTGTAGACAGCTACGAGCAGTACTTC. Its translation: CAWSVDSYEQYF. Complete variable domain (other parts from reference TRBV30 and TRBJ2-7): SQTIHQWPATLVQPVGSPLSLECTVEGTSNPNLYWYRQAAGRGLQLLFYSVGIGQISSEVPQNLSASRPQDRQFILSSKKLLLSDSGFYLCAWSVDSYEQYFGPGTRLTVT.